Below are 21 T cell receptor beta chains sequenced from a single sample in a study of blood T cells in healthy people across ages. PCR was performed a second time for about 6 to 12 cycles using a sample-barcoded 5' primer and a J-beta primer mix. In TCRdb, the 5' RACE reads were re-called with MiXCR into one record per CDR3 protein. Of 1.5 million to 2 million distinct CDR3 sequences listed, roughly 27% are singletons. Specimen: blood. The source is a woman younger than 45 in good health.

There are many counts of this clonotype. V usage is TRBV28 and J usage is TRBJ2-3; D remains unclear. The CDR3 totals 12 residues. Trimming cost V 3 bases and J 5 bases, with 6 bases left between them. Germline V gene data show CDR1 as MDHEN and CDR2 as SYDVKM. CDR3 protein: CASSFGVDTQYF. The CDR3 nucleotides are TGTGCCAGCAGTTTTGGGGTAGATACGCAGTATTTT.

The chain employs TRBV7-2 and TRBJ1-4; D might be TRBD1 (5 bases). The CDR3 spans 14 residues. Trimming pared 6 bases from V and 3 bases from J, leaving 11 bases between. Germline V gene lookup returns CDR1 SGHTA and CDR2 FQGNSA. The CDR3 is CASSPRQSNEKLFF. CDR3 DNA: TGTGCCAGCAGTCCTAGACAGTCTAATGAAAAACTGTTTTTT.

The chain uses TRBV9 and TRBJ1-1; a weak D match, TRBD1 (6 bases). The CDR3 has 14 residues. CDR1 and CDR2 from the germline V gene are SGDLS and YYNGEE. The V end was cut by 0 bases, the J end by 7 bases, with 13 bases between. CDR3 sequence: CASSVDGGLGEAFF. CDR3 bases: TGTGCCAGCAGCGTAGATGGGGGGCTCGGTGAAGCTTTCTTT.

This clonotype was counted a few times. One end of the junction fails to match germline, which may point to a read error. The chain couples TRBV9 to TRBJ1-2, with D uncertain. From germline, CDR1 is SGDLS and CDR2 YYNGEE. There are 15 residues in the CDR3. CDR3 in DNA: TGTGCCAGCAGCGTAGATGGGCAGGAGGTCTATGACTACACCTTC. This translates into CASSVDGQEVYDYTF.

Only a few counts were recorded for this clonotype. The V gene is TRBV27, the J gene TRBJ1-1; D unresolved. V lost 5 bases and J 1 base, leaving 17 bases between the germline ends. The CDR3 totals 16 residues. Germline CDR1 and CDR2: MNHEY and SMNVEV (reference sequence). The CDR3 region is CASSRLYPRPNTEAFF. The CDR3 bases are TGTGCCAGCAGTCGTTTATATCCCCGCCCGAACACTGAAGCTTTCTTT.

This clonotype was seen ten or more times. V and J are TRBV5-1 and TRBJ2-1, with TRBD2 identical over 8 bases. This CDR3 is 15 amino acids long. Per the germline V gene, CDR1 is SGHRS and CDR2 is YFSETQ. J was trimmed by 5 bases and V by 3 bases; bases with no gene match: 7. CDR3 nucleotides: TGCGCCAGCAGCTATTCCGGGACTAGTAACAATGAGCAGTTCTTC. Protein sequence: CASSYSGTSNNEQFF.

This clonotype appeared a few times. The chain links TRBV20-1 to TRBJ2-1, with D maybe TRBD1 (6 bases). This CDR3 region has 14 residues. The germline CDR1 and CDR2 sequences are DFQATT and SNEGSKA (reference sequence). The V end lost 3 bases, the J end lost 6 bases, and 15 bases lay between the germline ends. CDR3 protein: CSASLGASPNEQFF. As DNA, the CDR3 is TGCAGTGCTAGTTTGGGGGCCTCCCCCAATGAGCAGTTCTTC.

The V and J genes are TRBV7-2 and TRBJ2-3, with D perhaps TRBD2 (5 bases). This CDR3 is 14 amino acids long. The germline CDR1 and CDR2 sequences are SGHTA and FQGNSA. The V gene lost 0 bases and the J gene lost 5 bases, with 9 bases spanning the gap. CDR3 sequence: CASSLAGVRDTQYF. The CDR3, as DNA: TGTGCCAGCAGCTTAGCGGGAGTACGAGATACGCAGTATTTT.

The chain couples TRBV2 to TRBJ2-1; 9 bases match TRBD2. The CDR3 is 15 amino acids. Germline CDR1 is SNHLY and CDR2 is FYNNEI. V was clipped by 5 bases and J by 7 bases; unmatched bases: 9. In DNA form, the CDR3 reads TGTGCCAGCAGTAGCCCTAGCGGGGCGGGGAATGAGCAGTTCTTC. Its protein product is CASSSPSGAGNEQFF.

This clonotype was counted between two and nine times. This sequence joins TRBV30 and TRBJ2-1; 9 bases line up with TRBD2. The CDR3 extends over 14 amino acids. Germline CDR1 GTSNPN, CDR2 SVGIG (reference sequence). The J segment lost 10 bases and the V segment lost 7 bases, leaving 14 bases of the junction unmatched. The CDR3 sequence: CASDPAGGPREQFF. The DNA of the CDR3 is TGTGCCTCCGACCCGGCGGGGGGGCCTAGGGAGCAGTTCTTC.

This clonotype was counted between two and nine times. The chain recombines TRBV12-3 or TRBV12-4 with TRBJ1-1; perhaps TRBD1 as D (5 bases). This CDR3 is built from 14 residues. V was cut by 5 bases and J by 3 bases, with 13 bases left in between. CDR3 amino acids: CASSVTAGYTEAFF. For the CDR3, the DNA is TGTGCCAGCAGTGTTACCGCAGGGTACACTGAAGCTTTCTTT.

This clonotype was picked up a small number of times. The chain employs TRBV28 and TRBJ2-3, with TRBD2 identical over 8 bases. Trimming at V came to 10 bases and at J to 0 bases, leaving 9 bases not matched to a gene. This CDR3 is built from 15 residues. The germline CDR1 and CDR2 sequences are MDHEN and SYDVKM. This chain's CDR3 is CATARGVTSTDTQYF. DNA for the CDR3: TGTGCCACAGCGCGGGGGGTTACTAGCACAGATACGCAGTATTTT. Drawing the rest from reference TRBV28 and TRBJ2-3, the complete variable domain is DVKVTQSSRYLVKRTGEKVFLECVQDMDHENMFWYRQDPGLGLRLIYFSYDVKMKEKGDIPEGYSVSREKKERFSLILESASTNQTSMYLCATARGVTSTDTQYFGPGTRLTVL.

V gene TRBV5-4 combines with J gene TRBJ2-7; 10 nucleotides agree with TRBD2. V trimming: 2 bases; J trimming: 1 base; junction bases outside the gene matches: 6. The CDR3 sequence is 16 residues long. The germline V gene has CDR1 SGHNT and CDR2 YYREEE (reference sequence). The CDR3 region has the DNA TGTGCCAGCAGCTTTATTGGGACTAGCGAGTCCTACGAGCAGTACTTC. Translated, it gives CASSFIGTSESYEQYF. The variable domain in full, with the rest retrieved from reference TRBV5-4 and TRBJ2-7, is ETGVTQSPTHLIKTRGQQVTLRCSSQSGHNTVSWYQQALGQGPQFIFQYYREEENGRGNFPPRFSGLQFPNYSSELNVNALELDDSALYLCASSFIGTSESYEQYFGPGTRLTVT.

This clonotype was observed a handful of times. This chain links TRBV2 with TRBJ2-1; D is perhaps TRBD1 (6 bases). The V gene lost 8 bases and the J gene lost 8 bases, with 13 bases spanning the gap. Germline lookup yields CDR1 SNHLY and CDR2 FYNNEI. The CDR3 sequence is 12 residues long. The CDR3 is CASGYHRDEQFF. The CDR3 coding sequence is TGTGCCAGCGGTTATCACAGGGATGAGCAGTTCTTC.

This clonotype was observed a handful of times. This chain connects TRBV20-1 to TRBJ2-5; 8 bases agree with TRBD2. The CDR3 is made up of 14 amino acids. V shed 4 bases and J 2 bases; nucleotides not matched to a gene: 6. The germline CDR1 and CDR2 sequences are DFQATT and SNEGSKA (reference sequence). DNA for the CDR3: TGCAGTGCTAACCGGGGGGGGGGTCAAGAGACCCAGTACTTC. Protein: CSANRGGGQETQYF.

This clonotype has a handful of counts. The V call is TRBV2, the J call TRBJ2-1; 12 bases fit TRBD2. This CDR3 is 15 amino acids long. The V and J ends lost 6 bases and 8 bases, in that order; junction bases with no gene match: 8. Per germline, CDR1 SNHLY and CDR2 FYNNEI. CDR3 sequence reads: CASRASGRAEDEQFF. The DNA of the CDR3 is TGTGCCAGCAGGGCTAGCGGGAGGGCCGAAGATGAGCAGTTCTTC.

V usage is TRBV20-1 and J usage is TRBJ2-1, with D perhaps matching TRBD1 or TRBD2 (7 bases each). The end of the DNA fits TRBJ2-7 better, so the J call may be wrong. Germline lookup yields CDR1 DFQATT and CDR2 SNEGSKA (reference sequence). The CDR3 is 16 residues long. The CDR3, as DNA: TGCAGTGCTTACCTACCAGGGGGGGCCGTCTACAATGAGCAGTACTTC. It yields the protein CSAYLPGGAVYNEQYF.

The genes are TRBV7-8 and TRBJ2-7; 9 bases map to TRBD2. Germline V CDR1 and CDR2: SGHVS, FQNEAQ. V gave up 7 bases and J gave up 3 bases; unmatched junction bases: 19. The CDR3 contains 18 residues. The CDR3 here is CASINGRAGGGNNYEQYF. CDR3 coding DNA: TGTGCCAGCATCAATGGCCGAGCGGGAGGAGGAAATAACTACGAGCAGTACTTC.

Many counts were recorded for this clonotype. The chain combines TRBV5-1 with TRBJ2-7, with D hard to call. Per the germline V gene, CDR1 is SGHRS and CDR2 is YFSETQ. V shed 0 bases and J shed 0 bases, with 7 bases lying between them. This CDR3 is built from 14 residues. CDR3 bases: TGCGCCAGCAGCTTGGCCGCAGGCTCCTACGAGCAGTACTTC. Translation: CASSLAAGSYEQYF.

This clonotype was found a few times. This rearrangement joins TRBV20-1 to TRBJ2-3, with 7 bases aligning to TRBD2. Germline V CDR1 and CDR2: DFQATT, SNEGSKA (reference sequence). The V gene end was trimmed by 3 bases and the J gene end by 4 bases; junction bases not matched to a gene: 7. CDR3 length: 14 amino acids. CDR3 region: CSASGGKNPDTQYF. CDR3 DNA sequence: TGCAGTGCTAGCGGGGGGAAAAATCCAGATACGCAGTATTTT.

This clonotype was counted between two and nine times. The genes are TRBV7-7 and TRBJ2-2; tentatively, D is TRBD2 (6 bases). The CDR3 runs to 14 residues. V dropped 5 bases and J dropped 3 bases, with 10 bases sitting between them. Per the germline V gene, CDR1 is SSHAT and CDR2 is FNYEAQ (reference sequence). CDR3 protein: CASSEGLYTGELFF. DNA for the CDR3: TGTGCCAGCAGCGAGGGACTTTACACCGGGGAGCTGTTTTTT. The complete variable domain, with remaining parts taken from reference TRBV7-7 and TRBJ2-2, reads GAGVSQSPRYKVTKRGQDVTLRCDPISSHATLYWYQQALGQGPEFLTYFNYEAQPDKSGLPSDRFSAERPEGSISTLTIQRTEQRDSAMYRCASSEGLYTGELFFGEGSRLTVL.